This T cell receptor beta chain was observed in a study of glioma-infiltrating T cells. Study outcomes and limitations: CDR3 overlap between tissue and blood was very small.

Germline lookup yields CDR1 DFQATT and CDR2 SNEGSKA (reference sequence). Between the trimmed V and J ends, which lost 0 bases and 4 bases, there was a span of 7 bases. The CDR3 totals 13 residues. This clonotype is classed as large. Its specificity is unknown. Amplification of TCR alpha and beta CDR3 regions from RNA used iRepertoire nested multiplex PCR. TCRdb analysed the multiplex PCR reads with MiXCR anew, one entry per CDR3 protein. Of over 400 distinct CDR3 sequences in the sample, 25% to 35% were seen once. The chain carries TRBV20-1 and TRBJ1-5, with a weak D call TRBD1 (6 bases). Sequenced sample: glioma tissue, nonneoplastic brain tissue, or PBMCs (not recorded which). This clonotype was sampled from a human donor with low-grade glioma or glioblastoma, undergoing nonglioma brain surgery, or in good health (not recorded which). As DNA, the CDR3 is TGCAGTGCTAGAGAGACAGGAAATCAGCCCCAGCATTTT. It specifies CSARETGNQPQHF.